The rows below give T cell receptor beta chains drawn from one sample of a study of T cells after yellow fever vaccination. TCRdb processed the 5' RACE reads anew with MiXCR; each CDR3 protein has one entry. Among hundreds of thousands of distinct CDR3 sequences, less than 20% were seen once, and the ten largest hold approximately 15%. Here the sequenced sample was PBMCs, taken about 5 days after the first yellow fever vaccination. Source of these receptors: a man between 18 and 29 years old who received the YFV17D yellow fever vaccine. The CDR3 runs from the conserved cysteine through the conserved F or W. The D gene is left open where the match is weak. Size values are once, few and many counts, or a class for expanded clones, and some rows have none.

NA	TRBV7-7	NA	TRBJ2-3	CASSYRDGGGDTQYF	TGTGCCAGCAGCTATAGGGACGGGGGAGGCGATACGCAGTATTTT
NA	TRBV20-1	NA	TRBJ1-2	CSARVFSGTNYGYTF	TGCAGTGCTAGAGTCTTCTCCGGGACCAACTATGGCTACACCTTC
NA	TRBV5-1	NA	TRBJ1-2	CASSLYRDTNGYTF	TGCGCCAGCAGCTTGTATAGGGATACCAATGGCTACACCTTC
TRBD2	TRBV20-1	many	TRBJ2-5	CSASSPRTSGPETQYF	TGCAGTGCTAGTAGCCCCCGTACTAGCGGGCCCGAGACCCAGTACTTC
NA	TRBV19	NA	TRBJ1-2	CASRPVGVSGYTF	TGTGCCAGTAGACCCGTTGGCGTCTCCGGCTACACCTTC
NA	TRBV5-5	NA	TRBJ1-1	CASSFWTPEIVAFF	TGTGCCAGCAGCTTCTGGACACCAGAAATAGTAGCTTTCTTT
NA	TRBV20-1	few	TRBJ1-1	CSARGPNVMNTEAFF	TGCAGTGCTAGAGGGCCCAACGTTATGAACACTGAAGCTTTCTTT
TRBD1	TRBV10-3	NA	TRBJ2-2	CAISESSGGKTGELFF	TGTGCCATCAGTGAGTCGTCAGGGGGCAAAACCGGGGAGCTGTTTTTT
NA	TRBV5-1	NA	TRBJ2-5	CASSLGRGPRETQYF	TGCGCCAGCAGCTTGGGTCGGGGCCCCCGAGAGACCCAGTACTTC
TRBD1	TRBV19	NA	TRBJ2-5	CASRSDPGQGRETQYF	TGTGCCAGTAGAAGCGACCCGGGACAGGGGAGAGAGACCCAGTACTTC
TRBD2	TRBV29-1	many	TRBJ2-1	CSVAPLAGSILTYNEQFF	TGCAGCGTCGCCCCACTAGCGGGGAGTATACTTACCTACAATGAGCAGTTCTTC
NA	TRBV6-2/TRBV6-3	few	TRBJ1-5	CASSPGRTNQPQHF	TGTGCCAGCAGCCCCGGACGGACCAATCAGCCCCAGCATTTT
TRBD2	TRBV2	NA	TRBJ2-3	CASSLAGRITDTQYF	TGTGCCAGCAGTCTAGCGGGGAGGATAACAGATACGCAGTATTTT
NA	TRBV29-1	many	TRBJ2-7	CSVEAGSYEQYF	TGCAGCGTTGAAGCGGGCTCCTACGAGCAGTACTTC
TRBD2	TRBV29-1	few	TRBJ2-5	CSVEEGERGETQYF	TGCAGCGTTGAAGAAGGGGAGCGGGGAGAGACCCAGTACTTC
TRBD1	TRBV7-9	few	TRBJ2-7	CASSDTGVKSSYEQYF	TGTGCCAGCAGCGACACAGGGGTCAAATCATCCTACGAGCAGTACTTC
TRBD2	TRBV19	NA	TRBJ2-1	CASSIGGGHNEQFF	TGTGCCAGTAGTATTGGCGGGGGGCACAATGAGCAGTTCTTC
NA	TRBV7-2	many	TRBJ2-1	CASSLVGNWYNEQFF	TGTGCCAGCAGCCTGGTGGGGAATTGGTACAATGAGCAGTTCTTC
NA	TRBV5-5	NA	TRBJ2-3	CARSLRVSTDTQYF	TGTGCCAGGAGCTTGAGAGTGTCAACAGATACGCAGTATTTT
NA	TRBV7-9	NA	TRBJ1-2	CASSLGAGLDGYTF	TGTGCCAGCAGCTTAGGGGCAGGGCTGGATGGCTACACCTTC
NA	TRBV28	few	TRBJ1-1	CASTDRKVEAFF	TGTGCCAGTACTGACAGGAAAGTTGAAGCTTTCTTT
TRBD2	TRBV6-1	NA	TRBJ2-3	CASTLTSGGDTQYF	TGTGCCAGCACCTTGACTAGCGGGGGTGATACGCAGTATTTT
TRBD2	TRBV20-1	few	TRBJ2-7	CSASTGTRSYEQYF	TGCAGTGCTTCCACCGGGACTAGATCCTACGAGCAGTACTTC
TRBD1	TRBV7-2	few	TRBJ2-3	CASLLGQGGDTQYF	TGTGCCAGCCTACTGGGACAGGGCGGGGATACGCAGTATTTT
NA	TRBV6-2/TRBV6-3	few	TRBJ1-2	CASRQYQLGYTF	TGTGCCTCGCGACAGTATCAGCTAGGCTACACCTTC
NA	TRBV4-1	few	TRBJ1-1	CASSHPGSTEAFF	TGCGCCAGCAGCCATCCCGGTAGCACTGAAGCTTTCTTT
TRBD1	TRBV12-3/TRBV12-4	few	TRBJ1-4	CASSFDRGSLTNEKLFF	TGTGCCAGCAGTTTTGACAGGGGGTCTTTAACTAATGAAAAACTGTTTTTT
TRBD2	TRBV11-1	few	TRBJ2-3	CASSSPRIVAGGPTDTQYF	TGTGCCAGCAGCTCCCCGAGGATAGTAGCGGGGGGGCCCACAGATACGCAGTATTTT
TRBD1	TRBV5-1	few	TRBJ1-5	CASSLGPRQGDNQPQHF	TGCGCCAGCAGCTTGGGCCCAAGACAGGGGGACAATCAGCCCCAGCATTTT
NA	TRBV5-1	NA	TRBJ1-2	CASSPTSSNYGYTF	TGCGCCAGCAGCCCCACTAGTTCTAACTATGGCTACACCTTC
NA	TRBV7-9	few	TRBJ1-2	CASSRYGVDKGGYTF	TGTGCCAGCAGCCGATACGGGGTCGACAAAGGGGGCTACACCTTC
TRBD1	TRBV5-1	NA	TRBJ1-1	CASSRTGGGPEAFF	TGCGCCAGCAGCCGGACAGGCGGGGGCCCTGAAGCTTTCTTT
NA	TRBV11-1	few	TRBJ2-5	CASSLDRGPETQYF	TGTGCCAGCAGCTTAGATAGAGGACCGGAGACCCAGTACTTC
NA	TRBV4-3	NA	TRBJ2-1	CASSQDPGVSNEQFF	TGCGCCAGCAGCCAAGATCCGGGGGTCAGCAATGAGCAGTTCTTC
NA	TRBV5-1	few	TRBJ1-1	CASSSWTRGDTEAFF	TGCGCCAGCAGCTCGTGGACCCGAGGGGACACTGAAGCTTTCTTT
NA	TRBV6-1	NA	TRBJ2-6	CASSRDLNPYSGANVLTF	TGTGCCAGCAGCCGCGACCTAAACCCCTACTCGGGGGCCAACGTCCTGACTTTC
TRBD2	TRBV4-1	NA	TRBJ2-2	CASSWLAGGPTGELFF	TGCGCCAGCAGCTGGTTAGCGGGGGGGCCCACCGGGGAGCTGTTTTTT
TRBD1	TRBV4-1	few	TRBJ2-7	CASSRQETGALEQYF	TGCGCCAGCAGCCGGCAGGAGACAGGGGCCCTCGAGCAGTACTTC
TRBD2	TRBV20-1	NA	TRBJ2-3	CSAPGASGSSTDTQYF	TGCAGTGCCCCGGGGGCTAGCGGGAGTAGCACAGATACGCAGTATTTT
NA	TRBV7-8	many	TRBJ2-2	CASSPPPGELFF	TGTGCCAGCAGCCCACCCCCCGGGGAGCTGTTTTTT
NA	TRBV20-1	NA	TRBJ2-3	CSASPTGEGTQYF	TGCAGTGCTAGCCCTACAGGGGAGGGTACGCAGTATTTT
NA	TRBV28	NA	TRBJ1-3	CASRRRTHSGNTIYF	TGTGCCAGCAGACGACGGACCCACTCTGGAAACACCATATATTTT
NA	TRBV12-3/TRBV12-4	few	TRBJ1-2	CASSYTAGGYTF	TGTGCCAGCAGTTATACAGCGGGCGGCTACACCTTC
TRBD1	TRBV7-8	NA	TRBJ1-4	CASSERTGATNEKLFF	TGTGCCAGCAGCGAAAGGACAGGCGCAACTAATGAAAAACTGTTTTTT
TRBD1	TRBV5-1	many	TRBJ2-5	CASSSGGGETQYF	TGTGCCAGCAGCTCAGGGGGTGGGGAGACCCAGTACTTC